These 28 T cell receptor beta chains share one sample of origin, sequenced in a study of blood T cells in healthy people across ages. The use of a sample-barcoded 5' primer and a J-beta primer mix characterized a second PCR of roughly 7 to 11 cycles. TCRdb independently ran MiXCR on the 5' RACE reads; one entry per CDR3 protein. The sample shows about 930,000 distinct CDR3 sequences, around 29% of them seen only once. The same sample was also used in a study of T cells of mothers and their children.

Sequenced: blood. The receptor set was obtained from a woman aged 40 to 49 in good health.

The chain joins TRBV5-1 to TRBJ2-1; D perhaps matches TRBD1 (6 bases). Trimming removed 0 bases at V and 9 bases at J, with 16 bases between. Germline V CDR1 and CDR2: SGHRS, YFSETQ. There are 15 residues in the CDR3. In DNA form, the CDR3 reads TGCGCCAGCAGCTTGGGACTGGGGGCTAGTGGTGAGCAGTTCTTC. It encodes CASSLGLGASGEQFF.

This chain connects TRBV20-1 to TRBJ1-5; the D gene is possibly TRBD1 (6 bases). V gave up 3 bases and J gave up 0 bases, with 9 bases separating them. Germline V gene lookup returns CDR1 DFQATT and CDR2 SNEGSKA (reference sequence). The CDR3 spans 14 residues. CDR3: CSASNRVSNQPQHF. CDR3 nucleotide sequence: TGCAGTGCTAGCAACAGGGTTAGCAATCAGCCCCAGCATTTT.

This clonotype was counted a few times. The chain is built from TRBV20-1 and TRBJ1-6, with unresolved D. CDR3 length equals 17 residues. Trimming removed 4 bases at V and 0 bases at J, with 16 bases between. CDR1 and CDR2 from the germline V gene are DFQATT and SNEGSKA (reference sequence). Written as DNA, the CDR3 is TGCAGTGCTATATCAGGAGACCTAAGCTCCTATAATTCACCCCTCCACTTT. Translation gives CSAISGDLSSYNSPLHF.

With respect to this clonotype: A read error may be the cause here, since a much bigger clone is one base away. V and J are TRBV5-1 and TRBJ2-5; D may be TRBD1 (5 bases). The CDR3 covers 15 residues. Germline CDR1 is SGHRS and CDR2 is YFSETQ. V lost 3 bases and J 11 bases, leaving 23 bases between the germline ends. CDR3 nucleotide sequence: TGCGCCAGCAGCTCAACCCTCCGACAGACTTACGGGCAGTACTTC. Protein sequence: CASSSTLRQTYGQYF.

The rearrangement uses TRBV11-2 and TRBJ2-1, with TRBD2 as a possible D gene (6 bases). Trimming left V 0 bases short and J 4 bases short, with 13 bases between. CDR1 and CDR2 (germline): SGHAT, FQNNGV. CDR3 length equals 16 residues. The CDR3 region is CASSLEAPGLYNEQFF. The CDR3 DNA is TGTGCCAGCAGCTTAGAAGCACCGGGACTTTACAATGAGCAGTTCTTC.

The chain couples TRBV7-2 to TRBJ2-3; 7 bases line up with TRBD2. Per the germline V gene, CDR1 is SGHTA and CDR2 is FQGNSA. The V segment lost 1 base and the J segment 3 bases; nucleotides outside the gene matches: 7. This CDR3 has 16 amino acids. CDR3 sequence reads: CASSLVGGGKTDTQYF. The DNA for the CDR3 is TGTGCCAGCAGCTTAGTTGGGGGGGGGAAGACAGATACGCAGTATTTT.

Ten or more counts support this clonotype. The chain combines TRBV2 with TRBJ2-5; maybe TRBD1 (5 bases). CDR1 and CDR2 (germline): SNHLY, FYNNEI. V lost 4 bases, J lost 3 bases, and 15 bases lay in between. CDR3 length: 15 amino acids. CDR3 bases: TGTGCCAGCAGTGTACCGGCAGGGTCAAAAGAGACCCAGTACTTC. As protein: CASSVPAGSKETQYF.

This clonotype appeared many times. This sequence joins TRBV5-1 and TRBJ2-7; 8 positions agree with TRBD1. Germline V gene data show CDR1 as SGHRS and CDR2 as YFSETQ. V dropped 0 bases and J dropped 4; count of bases not matched to a gene: 6. The CDR3 runs to 15 residues. The DNA of the CDR3 is TGCGCCAGCAGCTTGGGGACAGGGAAGTTTTACGAGCAGTACTTC. Its translation is CASSLGTGKFYEQYF.

This chain links TRBV18 with TRBJ2-3, with a tentative D call TRBD1 (6 bases). The CDR3 is 15 residues long. Germline CDR1 is KGHSH and CDR2 is LQKENI. V shed 3 bases and J shed 4 bases, with 14 bases lying between them. As DNA, the CDR3 is TGTGCCAGCTCACCGCAAACAGGGCTGGCAGATACGCAGTATTTT. Translation: CASSPQTGLADTQYF. Full variable domain (remainder filled in from reference TRBV18 and TRBJ2-3): NAGVMQNPRHLVRRRGQEARLRCSPMKGHSHVYWYRQLPEEGLKFMVYLQKENIIDESGMPKERFSAEFPKEGPSILRIQQVVRGDSAAYFCASSPQTGLADTQYFGPGTRLTVL.

This clonotype was found many times. The V gene is TRBV20-1, the J gene TRBJ2-7; 8 nucleotides agree with TRBD1. This CDR3 contains 14 residues. Germline loops: CDR1 DFQATT, CDR2 SNEGSKA (reference sequence). Germline trimming cut 1 base from V and 6 bases from J; bases unmatched to any gene: 8. The CDR3 sequence: CSARVPAGGSEQYF. The CDR3 DNA reads TGCAGTGCTAGAGTTCCCGCAGGGGGCTCCGAGCAGTACTTC.

This clonotype was recorded at least ten times. The V gene is TRBV11-1, the J gene TRBJ2-7; TRBD1 agrees at 8 bases. This CDR3 contains 14 residues. J was trimmed by 4 bases and V by 5 bases; bases with no gene match: 7. Germline V lookup: CDR1 SGHAT, CDR2 FQDESV (reference sequence). CDR3 sequence: CASSKDRGQYEQYF. CDR3 sequence (DNA): TGTGCCAGCAGCAAAGACAGGGGACAGTACGAGCAGTACTTC.

J is TRBJ2-3 and V is TRBV11-2; 10 bases are shared with TRBD2. The ends lost 1 base at V and 4 bases at J; junction bases unmatched: 5. The CDR3 spans 16 residues. Germline V lookup: CDR1 SGHAT, CDR2 FQNNGV. The CDR3 here is CASSLGGTSVADTQYF. The DNA of the CDR3 is TGTGCCAGCAGCTTAGGAGGGACTAGCGTAGCAGATACGCAGTATTTT.

A word on this clonotype: One base away lies a much larger clone, so this may be a sequencing read error. The V and J genes are TRBV12-3 or TRBV12-4 and TRBJ1-5, with 7 bases fitting TRBD1. This CDR3 comprises 14 residues. V trimming: 5 bases; J trimming: 7 bases; junction bases outside the gene matches: 8. CDR3 in amino acids: CASSPGTVGQPQHF. CDR3 DNA sequence: TGTGCCAGCAGTCCTGGGACAGTGGGCCAGCCCCAGCATTTT.

V is TRBV28 and J is TRBJ2-5; the D gene could be TRBD1 or TRBD2 (5 bases each). Trimming left V 6 bases short and J 1 base short, with 9 bases between. The CDR3 consists of 13 residues. Germline values: CDR1 MDHEN, CDR2 SYDVKM. The CDR3 is CASRGRSQETQYF. CDR3 DNA sequence: TGTGCCAGCAGGGGACGGAGCCAAGAGACCCAGTACTTC.

This clonotype was found many times. The chain joins TRBV28 to TRBJ1-2; a weak D match, TRBD1 (5 bases). Germline V gene data show CDR1 as MDHEN and CDR2 as SYDVKM. The CDR3 is 15 amino acids. V shed 2 bases and J shed 4 bases, with 14 bases lying between them. CDR3 loop: CASSLGGPGAYGYTF. As DNA, the CDR3 is TGTGCCAGCAGTTTAGGAGGGCCCGGGGCCTATGGCTACACCTTC.

In its sample, this clonotype was seen a few times. The chain carries TRBV3-1 and TRBJ2-7; 8 nucleotides line up with TRBD1. Germline CDR1 is LGHDT and CDR2 is YNNKEL (reference sequence). Trimming cost V 4 bases and J 5 bases; bases outside gene matches: 13. This CDR3 region has 16 residues. The CDR3: CASSRSGAGGRHEQYF. CDR3 DNA sequence: TGTGCCAGCAGCCGAAGTGGGGCAGGGGGCCGTCACGAGCAGTACTTC.

This clonotype was seen only once. The chain is built from TRBV20-1 and TRBJ2-7, with D possibly being TRBD1 (6 bases). This CDR3 spans 18 amino acids. V dropped 0 bases and J dropped 0 bases, with 21 bases sitting between them. Germline assignment: CDR1 DFQATT and CDR2 SNEGSKA (reference sequence). The CDR3 DNA is TGCAGTGCTAGAGATTCGCAGGGGAAGGGGTCTAACTCCTACGAGCAGTACTTC. It translates to CSARDSQGKGSNSYEQYF.

This clonotype has ten or more counts. The chain combines TRBV2 with TRBJ2-7; D not resolved. This CDR3 contains 12 residues. Trimming pared 6 bases from V and 3 bases from J, leaving 9 bases between. Germline CDR1 is SNHLY and CDR2 is FYNNEI. The CDR3 here is CASSSVGYEQYF. The CDR3 nucleotides read TGTGCCAGCAGCAGTGTCGGCTACGAGCAGTACTTC.

This clonotype has ten or more counts. V gene TRBV7-3 combines with J gene TRBJ2-1; 7 nucleotides line up with TRBD1. Germline CDR1 is SGHTA and CDR2 is FQGTGA. V lost 1 base to trimming and J lost 10 bases; unmatched junction nucleotides: 10. This CDR3 is built from 15 residues. CDR3 DNA: TGTGCCAGCAGCTTAATAGGGGGCGTGATGTGGGAGCAGTTCTTC. Its translation is CASSLIGGVMWEQFF.

Note on this clonotype: The junction differs from germline at one of its ends, possibly a read error. The chain is built from TRBV29-1 and TRBJ2-7; unclear D gene. Germline CDR1 SQVTM, CDR2 ANQGSEA. The CDR3 is made up of 11 amino acids. The CDR3 coding sequence is TGCAGCGTTGGGACGGTCTACGGGCAGTACTTC. Encoded protein: CSVGTVYGQYF.

This clonotype was observed at least ten times. The chain employs TRBV6-5 and TRBJ2-1; 7 nucleotides match TRBD2. Trimming removed 8 bases from V and 6 bases from J; junction bases left unmatched: 10. Per the germline V gene, CDR1 is MNHEY and CDR2 is SVGAGI. The CDR3 sequence is 14 residues long. The CDR3 nucleotides read TGTGCCAGCGGGAGGGGATTAGCCGCCAATGAGCAGTTCTTC. Encoded protein: CASGRGLAANEQFF.

In regard to this clonotype: A read error may be the cause here, since a much bigger clone is one base away. The chain combines TRBV24-1 with TRBJ2-3, with D tentatively TRBD1 (6 bases). CDR1 is KGHDR, CDR2 SFDVKD, per germline. Trimming took off 3 bases at V and 1 base at J, with 10 bases between the two ends. There are 15 residues in the CDR3. CDR3 protein: CATSDQGQCTDTQYF. In DNA form, the CDR3 reads TGTGCCACCAGTGATCAAGGACAGTGCACAGATACGCAGTATTTT.

This chain links TRBV29-1 with TRBJ1-4, with 9 positions matching TRBD1. J lost 4 bases, V lost 6 bases, and 3 bases had no gene match. This CDR3 is built from 13 residues. Germline assignment: CDR1 SQVTM and CDR2 ANQGSEA. In DNA, the CDR3 is TGCAGCGTGGGACAGGGCCTTAATGAAAAACTGTTTTTT. It encodes CSVGQGLNEKLFF.

With regard to this clonotype: A read error may explain this, as a much larger clone is one base away. The rearrangement links TRBV29-1 to TRBJ2-1; 11 nucleotides align to TRBD1. V dropped 7 bases and J dropped 10; count of bases not matched to a gene: 6. The CDR3 is 12 amino acids. Per germline, CDR1 SQVTM and CDR2 ANQGSEA. The CDR3 is CSGRTGGAEQFF. In DNA, the CDR3 is TGCAGCGGCAGGACAGGGGGCGCCGAGCAGTTCTTC.

V and J are TRBV9 and TRBJ2-3; D is possibly TRBD1 or TRBD2 (6 bases each). Trimming pared 4 bases from V and 2 bases from J, leaving 11 bases between. The CDR3 runs 14 residues. Germline CDR1 is SGDLS and CDR2 is YYNGEE. CDR3: CASSRGEYTDTQYF. CDR3 DNA sequence: TGTGCCAGCAGCAGGGGGGAGTACACAGATACGCAGTATTTT.

This clonotype was seen a handful of times. The chain recombines TRBV18 with TRBJ2-2; the D gene could be TRBD1 or TRBD2 (6 bases each). Looked up from germline, CDR1 is KGHSH and CDR2 is LQKENI. Between the trimmed V and J ends, which lost 1 base and 1 base, there was a span of 10 bases. The CDR3 is made up of 16 amino acids. CDR3 region: CASSPRRGGNTGELFF. The CDR3 DNA follows: TGTGCCAGCTCACCACGCAGGGGAGGGAACACCGGGGAGCTGTTTTTT.

J is TRBJ2-3 and V is TRBV27; D is perhaps TRBD1 (6 bases). The germline gives CDR1 MNHEY, CDR2 SMNVEV (reference sequence). This CDR3 is 15 amino acids long. Trimming cost V 6 bases and J 1 base, with 14 bases left between them. CDR3 sequence: CASSPQGHRTDTQYF. In DNA form, the CDR3 reads TGTGCCAGCAGCCCCCAGGGACACCGCACAGATACGCAGTATTTT.

This rearrangement joins TRBV20-1 to TRBJ2-2; maybe TRBD2 (5 bases). The CDR3 is made up of 15 amino acids. Per the germline V gene, CDR1 is DFQATT and CDR2 is SNEGSKA (reference sequence). Trimming pared 5 bases from V and 1 base from J, leaving 14 bases between. The CDR3 DNA sequence: TGCAGTGCTGAGGTTAGCGCCAGGAACACCGGGGAGCTGTTTTTT. The encoded protein is CSAEVSARNTGELFF.